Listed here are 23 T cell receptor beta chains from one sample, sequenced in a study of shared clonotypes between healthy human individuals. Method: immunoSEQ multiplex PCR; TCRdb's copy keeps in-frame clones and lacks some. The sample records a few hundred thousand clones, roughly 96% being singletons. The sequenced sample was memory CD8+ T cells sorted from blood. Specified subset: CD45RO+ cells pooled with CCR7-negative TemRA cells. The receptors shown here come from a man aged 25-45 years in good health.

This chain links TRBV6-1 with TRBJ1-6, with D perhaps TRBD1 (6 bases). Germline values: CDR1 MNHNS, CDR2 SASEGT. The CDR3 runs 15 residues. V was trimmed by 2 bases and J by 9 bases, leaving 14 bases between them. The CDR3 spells CASSELDRNSSPLHF. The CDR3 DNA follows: TGTGCCAGCAGTGAATTGGACAGAAATTCTTCACCCCTCCACTTT.

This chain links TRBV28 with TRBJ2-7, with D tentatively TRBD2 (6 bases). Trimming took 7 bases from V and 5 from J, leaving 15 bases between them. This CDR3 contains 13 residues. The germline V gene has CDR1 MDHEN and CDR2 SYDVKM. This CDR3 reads CASTPRRGHEQYF. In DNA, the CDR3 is TGTGCCAGCACCCCCCGGCGGGGCCACGAGCAGTACTTC.

The CDR3 nucleotides read TGTGCCAGCAGTGAAGCCAGAATTATTGGGGAAAAACTGTTTTTT. As protein: CASSEARIIGEKLFF. The V and J genes are TRBV25-1 and TRBJ1-4; no clear D. There are 15 residues in the CDR3. Germline values: CDR1 MGHDK, CDR2 SYGVNS. The V gene lost 2 bases and the J gene lost 8 bases, with 15 bases spanning the gap. Looking up the rest from reference TRBV25-1 and TRBJ1-4 gives the full variable domain: EADIYQTPRYLVIGTGKKITLECSQTMGHDKMYWYQQDPGMELHLIHYSYGVNSTEKGDLSSESTVSRIRTEHFPLTLESARPSHTSQYLCASSEARIIGEKLFFGSGTQLSVL.

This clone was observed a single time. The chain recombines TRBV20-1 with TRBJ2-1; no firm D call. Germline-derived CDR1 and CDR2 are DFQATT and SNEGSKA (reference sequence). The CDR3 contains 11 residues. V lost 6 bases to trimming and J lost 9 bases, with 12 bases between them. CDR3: CSALREGEQFF. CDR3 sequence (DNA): TGCAGTGCCCTACGAGAAGGTGAGCAGTTCTTC.

This chain's CDR3 is CASSFSRTGNEQFF. Here the CDR3 DNA reads TGTGCCAGCAGCTTTAGCAGAACAGGGAATGAGCAGTTCTTC. The rearrangement links TRBV7-9 to TRBJ2-1; D perhaps matches TRBD1 (6 bases). The CDR3 covers 14 residues. In germline, CDR1 is SEHNR, CDR2 FQNEAQ (reference sequence). The V and J ends lost 3 bases and 7 bases respectively, with 13 bases between them.

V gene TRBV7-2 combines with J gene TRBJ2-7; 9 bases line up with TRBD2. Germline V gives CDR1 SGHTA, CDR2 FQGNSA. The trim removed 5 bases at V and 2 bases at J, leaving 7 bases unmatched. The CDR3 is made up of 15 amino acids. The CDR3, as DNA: TGTGCCAGCAGCCTAAGAGCGGGAGGCCCCTACGAGCAGTACTTC. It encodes CASSLRAGGPYEQYF.

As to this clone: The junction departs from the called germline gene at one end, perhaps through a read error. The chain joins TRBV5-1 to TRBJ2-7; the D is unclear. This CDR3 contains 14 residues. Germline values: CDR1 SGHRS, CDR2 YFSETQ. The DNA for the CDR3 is TGCGCCAGCAGCCCCCAGCGAAGCTCCTACGCGCAGTACTTC. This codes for CASSPQRSSYAQYF.

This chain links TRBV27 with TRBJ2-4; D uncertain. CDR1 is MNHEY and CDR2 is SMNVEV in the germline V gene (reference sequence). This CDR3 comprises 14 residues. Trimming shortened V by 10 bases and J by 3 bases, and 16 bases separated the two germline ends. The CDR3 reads CATGSAPGKNIQYF. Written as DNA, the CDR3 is TGTGCCACCGGGTCTGCGCCAGGCAAAAACATTCAGTACTTC.

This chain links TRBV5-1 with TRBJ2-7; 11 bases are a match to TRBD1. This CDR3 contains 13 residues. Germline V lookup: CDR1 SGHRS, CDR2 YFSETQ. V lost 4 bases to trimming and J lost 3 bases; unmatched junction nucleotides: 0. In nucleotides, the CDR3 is TGCGCCAGCAGCGGGACAGGGGGCTACGAGCAGTACTTC. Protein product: CASSGTGGYEQYF.

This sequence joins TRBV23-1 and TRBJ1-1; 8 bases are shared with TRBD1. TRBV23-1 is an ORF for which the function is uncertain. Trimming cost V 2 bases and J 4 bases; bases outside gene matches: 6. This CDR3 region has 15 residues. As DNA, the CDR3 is TGCGCCAGCAGTCAACGGAGACAGGGGCTCACTGAAGCTTTCTTT. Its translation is CASSQRRQGLTEAFF.

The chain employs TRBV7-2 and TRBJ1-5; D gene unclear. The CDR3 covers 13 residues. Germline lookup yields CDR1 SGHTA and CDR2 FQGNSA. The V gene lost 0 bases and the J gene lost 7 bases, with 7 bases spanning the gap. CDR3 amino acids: CASSLAWGQPQHF. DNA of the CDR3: TGTGCCAGCAGCTTAGCCTGGGGACAGCCCCAGCATTTT.

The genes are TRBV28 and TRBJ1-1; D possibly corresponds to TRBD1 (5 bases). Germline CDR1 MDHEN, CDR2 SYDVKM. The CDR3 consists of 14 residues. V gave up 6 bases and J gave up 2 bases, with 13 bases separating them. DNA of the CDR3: TGTGCCAGCAGAGAGGGACGGTTCAACACTGAAGCTTTCTTT. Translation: CASREGRFNTEAFF.

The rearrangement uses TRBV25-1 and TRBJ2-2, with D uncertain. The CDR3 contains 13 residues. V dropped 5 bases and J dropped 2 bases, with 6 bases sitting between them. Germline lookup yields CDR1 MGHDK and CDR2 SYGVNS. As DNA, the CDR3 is TGTGCCAGCAGTTCCAGCAACACCGGGGAGCTGTTTTTT. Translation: CASSSSNTGELFF. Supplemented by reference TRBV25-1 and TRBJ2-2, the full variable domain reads EADIYQTPRYLVIGTGKKITLECSQTMGHDKMYWYQQDPGMELHLIHYSYGVNSTEKGDLSSESTVSRIRTEHFPLTLESARPSHTSQYLCASSSSNTGELFFGEGSRLTVL.

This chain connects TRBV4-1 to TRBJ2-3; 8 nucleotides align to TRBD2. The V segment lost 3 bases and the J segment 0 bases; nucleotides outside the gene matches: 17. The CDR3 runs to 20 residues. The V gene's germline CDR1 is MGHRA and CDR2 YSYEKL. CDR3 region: CASSQERGTSRGYSTDTQYF. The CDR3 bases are TGCGCCAGCAGCCAGGAAAGAGGGACTAGTAGAGGCTATAGCACAGATACGCAGTATTTT.

CDR3 sequence reads: CASSEGHRGRDEQFF. CDR3 sequence (DNA): TGTGCCAGCAGCGAGGGACACAGGGGAAGGGATGAGCAGTTCTTC. The rearrangement joins TRBV9 to TRBJ2-1; 7 nucleotides match TRBD1. CDR3 length: 15 residues. With V trimmed by 3 bases and J by 8 bases, 11 bases remained unmatched. Germline V gene lookup returns CDR1 SGDLS and CDR2 YYNGEE.

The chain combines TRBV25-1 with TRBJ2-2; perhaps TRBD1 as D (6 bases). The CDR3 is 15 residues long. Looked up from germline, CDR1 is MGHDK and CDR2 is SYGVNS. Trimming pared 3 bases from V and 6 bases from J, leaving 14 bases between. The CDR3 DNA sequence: TGTGCCAGCAGTGAGGCAGGGGCCCACGCCGGGGAGCTGTTTTTT. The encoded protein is CASSEAGAHAGELFF.

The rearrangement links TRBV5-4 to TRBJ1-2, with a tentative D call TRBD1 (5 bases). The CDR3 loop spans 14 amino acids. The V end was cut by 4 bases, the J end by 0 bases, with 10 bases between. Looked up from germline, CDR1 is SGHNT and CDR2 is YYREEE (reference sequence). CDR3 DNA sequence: TGTGCCAGCAGCGGGACCACAGCTAACTATGGCTACACCTTC. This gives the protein CASSGTTANYGYTF.

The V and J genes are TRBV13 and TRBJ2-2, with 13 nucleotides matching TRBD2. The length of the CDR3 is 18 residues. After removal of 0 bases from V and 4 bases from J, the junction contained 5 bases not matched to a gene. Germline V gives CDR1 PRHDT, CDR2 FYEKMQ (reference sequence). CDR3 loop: CASSLGRTSGRGTGELFF. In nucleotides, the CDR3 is TGTGCCAGCAGCTTAGGTCGTACTAGCGGGAGGGGCACCGGGGAGCTGTTTTTT.

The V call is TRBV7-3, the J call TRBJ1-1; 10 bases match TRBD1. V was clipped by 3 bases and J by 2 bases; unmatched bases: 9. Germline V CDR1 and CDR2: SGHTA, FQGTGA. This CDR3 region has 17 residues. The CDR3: CASSLTGGAGLNTEAFF. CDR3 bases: TGTGCCAGCAGCTTGACAGGGGGCGCGGGGTTAAACACTGAAGCTTTCTTT.

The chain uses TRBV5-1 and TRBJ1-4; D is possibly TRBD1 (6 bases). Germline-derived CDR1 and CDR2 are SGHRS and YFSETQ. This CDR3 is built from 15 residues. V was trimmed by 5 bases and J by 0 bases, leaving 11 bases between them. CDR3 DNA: TGCGCCAGCAGAGGGGGTTCAACAACTAATGAAAAACTGTTTTTT. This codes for CASRGGSTTNEKLFF.

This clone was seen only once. CDR3 region: CASSKRKGDTEAFF. The CDR3 coding sequence is TGTGCCAGCAGTAAAAGGAAGGGAGACACTGAAGCTTTCTTT. The chain is built from TRBV2 and TRBJ1-1; D gene ambiguous. Trimming shortened V by 5 bases and J by 3 bases, and 13 bases separated the two germline ends. The CDR3 is 14 amino acids. Germline V gives CDR1 SNHLY, CDR2 FYNNEI.

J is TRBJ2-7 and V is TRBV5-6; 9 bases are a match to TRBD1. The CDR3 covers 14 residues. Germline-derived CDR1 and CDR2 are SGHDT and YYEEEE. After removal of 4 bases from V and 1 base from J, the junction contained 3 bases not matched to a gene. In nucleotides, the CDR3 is TGTGCCAGCAGCGGACAGGGGATTTCCTACGAGCAGTACTTC. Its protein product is CASSGQGISYEQYF.

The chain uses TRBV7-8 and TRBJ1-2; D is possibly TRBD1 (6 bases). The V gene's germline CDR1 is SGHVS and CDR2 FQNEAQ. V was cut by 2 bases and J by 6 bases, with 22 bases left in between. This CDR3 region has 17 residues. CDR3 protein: CASSLLRTAGGEDGYTF. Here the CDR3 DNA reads TGTGCCAGCAGCTTATTAAGGACCGCCGGGGGCGAAGATGGCTACACCTTC.